This entry lists 9 T cell receptor beta chains sequenced from one sample in a study of T-cell memory formation after mild COVID-19. TCRdb itself ran the 5' RACE reads through MiXCR, one entry per CDR3 protein. This sample has 110,000 to 150,000 distinct CDR3 sequences, with about 23% found just once. Sequenced: PBMCs or a T cell subset sorted from them (not recorded which). These receptor sequences come from an adult woman who had mild COVID-19 (a few samples of this study predate the infection). Cell type and time point are not known.

The J gene is TRBJ2-1, the V gene TRBV4-3; TRBD2 aligns across 7 bases. Germline loops: CDR1 LGHNA, CDR2 YSLEER. The CDR3 sequence is 15 residues long. V lost 5 bases, J lost 6 bases, and 10 bases stayed unmatched. The CDR3 bases are TGCGCCAGCAGCTTCCGAGGGAGGGAGCCCAATGAGCAGTTCTTC. Its protein is CASSFRGREPNEQFF.

This rearrangement joins TRBV4-1 to TRBJ1-4; D unclear. The CDR3 is 14 amino acids. The germline V and J ends were trimmed by 1 base and 0 bases, with 3 bases remaining between them. Looked up from germline, CDR1 is MGHRA and CDR2 is YSYEKL. The CDR3: CASSQGPTNEKLFF. The CDR3 bases are TGCGCCAGCAGCCAAGGACCAACTAATGAAAAACTGTTTTTT.

This clonotype has a handful of counts. The chain is built from TRBV5-1 and TRBJ1-4, with D possibly being TRBD1 (5 bases). The CDR3 is 14 residues long. V was clipped by 0 bases and J by 7 bases, with 10 bases between them. Looked up from germline, CDR1 is SGHRS and CDR2 is YFSETQ. Written as DNA, the CDR3 is TGCGCCAGCAGCTTGGGACACGGGGGTGAAAAACTGTTTTTT. Translating it yields CASSLGHGGEKLFF.

The chain carries TRBV7-9 and TRBJ2-1, with D perhaps TRBD1 (6 bases). The CDR3 loop spans 16 amino acids. V lost 5 bases and J lost 3, with 17 bases in between. From germline, CDR1 is SEHNR and CDR2 FQNEAQ (reference sequence). CDR3 DNA sequence: TGTGCCAGCAGCCCCCCAGGGGCGGTAATCTACAATGAGCAGTTCTTC. Translating it yields CASSPPGAVIYNEQFF.

This clonotype has a handful of counts. The chain combines TRBV6-2 or TRBV6-3 with TRBJ2-7; TRBD2 might be the D (6 bases). Trimming took 1 base from V and 5 from J, leaving 15 bases between them. Germline loops: CDR1 MNHEY, CDR2 SVGEGT. This CDR3 region has 15 residues. CDR3 in amino acids: CASSYWRELENEQYF. CDR3 DNA: TGTGCCAGCAGTTACTGGAGGGAGTTGGAGAACGAGCAGTACTTC.

This clonotype was recorded a few times. CDR3 amino acids: CASSQGPSGGDPDTQYF. The CDR3 DNA follows: TGTGCCAGCAGCCAAGGGCCTAGCGGGGGGGATCCAGATACGCAGTATTTT. This sequence joins TRBV4-2 and TRBJ2-3, with 12 nucleotides matching TRBD2. In germline, CDR1 is LGHNA, CDR2 YNFKEQ. The CDR3 is 17 residues long. Trimming at V came to 1 base and at J to 4 bases, leaving 6 bases not matched to a gene.

V is TRBV20-1 and J is TRBJ2-1; TRBD2 matches at 8 bases. From germline, CDR1 is DFQATT and CDR2 SNEGSKA (reference sequence). V lost 4 bases to trimming and J lost 6 bases; unmatched junction nucleotides: 11. The CDR3 is 15 amino acids. CDR3 nucleotides: TGCAGTGCTACCCCGATGGGACTAGTTCTCAATGAGCAGTTCTTC. Translated, it gives CSATPMGLVLNEQFF.

The V gene is TRBV18, the J gene TRBJ2-7; 8 nucleotides match TRBD1. The V gene's germline CDR1 is KGHSH and CDR2 LQKENI. Unmatched junction bases numbered 7, after V lost 2 bases and J lost 4 bases. The CDR3 covers 15 residues. This CDR3 reads CASSPSGTGDYEQYF. In DNA, the CDR3 is TGTGCCAGCTCACCATCCGGGACAGGAGATTACGAGCAGTACTTC.

This clonotype was seen only a few times. This rearrangement joins TRBV5-1 to TRBJ1-1; TRBD1 matches 7 bases. Trimming cost V 1 base and J 6 bases; bases outside gene matches: 6. The CDR3 is 14 amino acids. CDR1 is SGHRS and CDR2 is YFSETQ in the germline V gene. The CDR3 coding sequence is TGCGCCAGCAGCTTGCTCGGGACAGCTCCTGAAGCTTTCTTT. Its protein is CASSLLGTAPEAFF.